Presented here are 12 T cell receptor beta chains from one specimen sequenced in a study of cytomegalovirus exposure and HLA in healthy donors. The study ran its PCR with 60 Vbeta and 13 Jbeta primers. TCRdb's table, derived via immunoSEQ multiplex PCR, lists solely in-frame clones and lacks some. The table has fewer than 100,000 clones, around four fifths seen once; the top ten hold roughly 7%. Sequencing was carried out using PBMCs. The receptors here all came from a man in his forties in good health and CMV-seropositive.

The CDR3 reads CASSSGDVGANVLTF. CDR3 DNA sequence: TGTGCCAGCAGTTCCGGGGATGTAGGTGCCAACGTCCTGACTTTC. V gene TRBV28 combines with J gene TRBJ2-6, with D perhaps TRBD2 (5 bases). Trimming left V 4 bases short and J 7 bases short, with 14 bases between. The CDR3 extends over 15 amino acids. Germline V gene data show CDR1 as MDHEN and CDR2 as SYDVKM.

The CDR3 sequence: CASSQDWGGGAAKNIQYF. Written as DNA, the CDR3 is TGCGCCAGCAGCCAAGATTGGGGGGGCGGTGCGGCCAAAAACATTCAGTACTTC. V and J are TRBV4-3 and TRBJ2-4, with TRBD2 as a possible D gene (7 bases). Trimming cost V 0 bases and J 1 base, with 16 bases left between them. Germline loops: CDR1 LGHNA, CDR2 YSLEER. CDR3 size: 18 residues.

As for this clone: At one end, the junction sequence differs from germline, possibly due to a read error. This chain joins TRBV5-1 and TRBJ2-1, with 9 bases that match TRBD2. CDR3 length: 12 residues. The germline V gene has CDR1 SGHRS and CDR2 YFSETQ. CDR3 in amino acids: CASTPGREGLIF. The CDR3 region has the DNA TGCGCCAGCACCCCGGGGCGGGAGGGCCTAATCTTC.

V and J are TRBV2 and TRBJ2-3; 8 bases agree with TRBD2. The CDR3 covers 16 residues. V gave up 5 bases and J gave up 0 bases; unmatched junction bases: 7. The germline gives CDR1 SNHLY, CDR2 FYNNEI. The CDR3 loop reads CASSHTSGPSTDTQYF. CDR3 sequence (DNA): TGTGCCAGCAGTCACACTAGCGGACCTAGCACAGATACGCAGTATTTT.

The V gene is TRBV28, the J gene TRBJ2-7; D gene uncertain. The V gene's germline CDR1 is MDHEN and CDR2 SYDVKM. V shed 4 bases and J shed 6 bases, with 10 bases lying between them. The length of the CDR3 is 12 residues. The CDR3, as DNA: TGTGCCAGCAGTTCAAGTCGGGTCGAGCAGTACTTC. This sequence encodes CASSSSRVEQYF.

The sample holds one count of this clone. The genes are TRBV5-1 and TRBJ2-5; 8 bases agree with TRBD2. Looked up from germline, CDR1 is SGHRS and CDR2 is YFSETQ. The V gene end was trimmed by 0 bases and the J gene end by 3 bases; junction bases not matched to a gene: 1. The CDR3 runs 14 residues. The CDR3 is CASSLGGGKETQYF. The CDR3 DNA reads as TGCGCCAGCAGCTTGGGCGGGGGGAAAGAGACCCAGTACTTC.

The gene calls are TRBV4-1 and TRBJ2-3, with D tentatively TRBD2 (7 bases). V was cut by 1 base and J by 6 bases, with 20 bases left in between. There are 17 residues in the CDR3. CDR1 and CDR2 (germline): MGHRA, YSYEKL. The CDR3 DNA follows: TGCGCCAGCAGCCAAGTTGGTAGGGGGGGGGCCGGGGATACGCAGTATTTT. It codes for CASSQVGRGGAGDTQYF.

The rearrangement uses TRBV28 and TRBJ2-7; D may be TRBD2 (6 bases). This CDR3 spans 13 amino acids. Trimming took off 3 bases at V and 12 bases at J, with 18 bases between the two ends. The germline CDR1 and CDR2 sequences are MDHEN and SYDVKM. Here the CDR3 reads CASSFSGTPILYF. In nucleotides, the CDR3 is TGTGCCAGCAGTTTTTCCGGGACTCCAATACTGTACTTC.

V and J are TRBV28 and TRBJ2-2, with TRBD2 matching over 7 bases. With V trimmed by 2 bases and J by 4 bases, 1 base remained unmatched. Germline CDR1 is MDHEN and CDR2 is SYDVKM. The CDR3 spans 14 residues. CDR3 region: CASSLRLATGELFF. CDR3 sequence (DNA): TGTGCCAGCAGTTTACGACTAGCCACCGGGGAGCTGTTTTTT. The variable domain in full, with the rest retrieved from reference TRBV28 and TRBJ2-2, is DVKVTQSSRYLVKRTGEKVFLECVQDMDHENMFWYRQDPGLGLRLIYFSYDVKMKEKGDIPEGYSVSREKKERFSLILESASTNQTSMYLCASSLRLATGELFFGEGSRLTVL.

J is TRBJ1-2 and V is TRBV6-5; tentatively, D is TRBD1 (5 bases). The CDR3 is made up of 13 amino acids. V lost 5 bases and J 6 bases, leaving 13 bases between the germline ends. CDR1 and CDR2 from the germline V gene are MNHEY and SVGAGI. Here the CDR3 DNA reads TGTGCCAGCAGTAAGGGGCCGACGGATGGCTACACCTTC. This encodes CASSKGPTDGYTF.

V usage is TRBV6-1 and J usage is TRBJ2-3, with 9 bases lining up with TRBD2. Germline assignment: CDR1 MNHNS and CDR2 SASEGT. V lost 7 bases to trimming and J lost 7 bases; unmatched junction nucleotides: 6. The CDR3 covers 13 residues. The CDR3 here is CASTGGGVNTQYF. The CDR3 DNA follows: TGTGCCAGCACGGGCGGGGGGGTAAATACGCAGTATTTT.

In its sample, this clone was seen a few times. The same CDR3 also results from other DNA sequences found in this sample. The chain couples TRBV5-1 to TRBJ1-4; 8 nucleotides match TRBD1. V lost 0 bases and J lost 7; bases outside the gene matches: 2. The CDR3 length is 14 residues. Germline CDR1 and CDR2: SGHRS and YFSETQ. The CDR3 region has the DNA TGCGCCAGCAGCTTGGGACAGGGGTCTGAAAAACTGTTTTTT. Translated, it gives CASSLGQGSEKLFF.